The 24 T cell receptor beta chains presented below share a single source sample, sequenced in a study of human T cells and chemical hapten exposure (dated by TCRdb to the early 2020s). The time point label here, explained by the study, means: pre-sensitization, week 0. The treatment or condition label of this sample denotes: therapeutic diphenylcyclopropenone sensitization with weekly scalp DPC. The library was prepared using RACE. The reads were generated on a NextSeq 500. Clones were called with MiXCR by TCRdb after fastp trimmed the public reads at Q25, and only in-frame beta chains were retained. Rows matching on CDR3 protein sequence are summarized as one entry with the most common DNA and genes. The sample data list around 350,000 distinct CDR3 sequences, and about 5% of these were observed just once. The ten most abundant clones make up over 7% of the sample. The material sequenced was whole blood, taken in connection with sensitization to the hapten diphenylcyclopropenone (DPC). These receptors came from a woman aged 18-29 years with alopecia areata. Some clones in this sample may be carry-over from other donors' samples.

This clonotype was counted ten times or more. The CDR3 coding sequence is TGTGCCAGCAGTAATACAGGCTGGGGCGCTTTCTTT. Translated, it gives CASSNTGWGAFF. The rearrangement uses TRBV6-2 or TRBV6-3 and TRBJ1-1, with D possibly being TRBD1 (5 bases). V shed 5 bases and J shed 11 bases, with 15 bases lying between them. The germline CDR1 and CDR2 sequences are MNHEY and SVGEGT. This CDR3 is 12 amino acids long.

This clonotype was seen many times. The chain couples TRBV27 to TRBJ2-3; TRBD2 is a possible D gene (5 bases). Trimming cost V 4 bases and J 2 bases, with 10 bases left between them. The CDR3 has 14 amino acids. From germline, CDR1 is MNHEY and CDR2 SMNVEV (reference sequence). The CDR3 here is CASSSRLHTDTQYF. The CDR3 DNA reads as TGTGCCAGCAGTTCTCGACTACACACAGATACGCAGTATTTT.

The rearrangement uses TRBV28 and TRBJ2-2; D not resolved. CDR1 is MDHEN and CDR2 is SYDVKM in the germline V gene. This CDR3 has 15 residues. V lost 0 bases and J 0 bases, leaving 5 bases between the germline ends. For the CDR3, the DNA is TGTGCCAGCAGTTTATGGGCCGCGAACACCGGGGAGCTGTTTTTT. It encodes CASSLWAANTGELFF. The full variable domain, rest sourced from reference TRBV28 and TRBJ2-2, is DVKVTQSSRYLVKRTGEKVFLECVQDMDHENMFWYRQDPGLGLRLIYFSYDVKMKEKGDIPEGYSVSREKKERFSLILESASTNQTSMYLCASSLWAANTGELFFGEGSRLTVL.

The chain links TRBV10-3 to TRBJ1-4; 7 positions match TRBD1. Germline CDR1 and CDR2: ENHRY and SYGVKD. Trimming removed 11 bases from V and 5 bases from J; junction bases left unmatched: 20. The CDR3 loop spans 17 amino acids. The CDR3 DNA reads as TGTGCCGTATCAGGGGTCCAGGGGACAGCACGAAATGAAAAACTGTTTTTT. Translation: CAVSGVQGTARNEKLFF.

This sequence joins TRBV2 and TRBJ2-1; TRBD2 matches at 13 bases. The V and J ends lost 3 bases and 10 bases, in that order; junction bases with no gene match: 9. This CDR3 has 16 amino acids. Per the germline V gene, CDR1 is SNHLY and CDR2 is FYNNEI. Written as DNA, the CDR3 is TGTGCCAGCAGTGAGGGTCCACTAGCGGGGGGGAGGGAGCAGTTCTTC. It translates to CASSEGPLAGGREQFF.

There are many counts of this clonotype. The V and J genes are TRBV7-9 and TRBJ1-5, with 7 bases lining up with TRBD1. Germline CDR1 and CDR2: SEHNR and FQNEAQ (reference sequence). With V trimmed by 3 bases and J by 2 bases, 4 bases remained unmatched. This CDR3 has 15 residues. CDR3 DNA sequence: TGTGCCAGCAGCTTTGGGGGACAGCGCAATCAGCCCCAGCATTTT. This encodes CASSFGGQRNQPQHF.

This rearrangement joins TRBV7-2 to TRBJ2-7; 7 bases fit TRBD2. The CDR3 loop spans 15 amino acids. The ends lost 2 bases at V and 7 bases at J; junction bases unmatched: 11. Germline CDR1 SGHTA, CDR2 FQGNSA. Here the CDR3 DNA reads TGTGCCAGCAGCTTATTAGTTCGACTAGCTGATGAGCAGTACTTC. Amino acid sequence: CASSLLVRLADEQYF.

The J gene is TRBJ2-3, the V gene TRBV10-3; 7 nucleotides agree with TRBD2. CDR3 length: 17 amino acids. The germline V gene encodes CDR1 ENHRY and CDR2 SYGVKD. J gave up 2 bases and V 7 bases, and 15 bases lay outside the gene matches. CDR3 protein: CAITPDWPGGTTDTQYF. The CDR3 DNA sequence: TGTGCCATCACCCCGGACTGGCCGGGAGGTACCACAGATACGCAGTATTTT.

This rearrangement joins TRBV3-1 to TRBJ2-3; D remains ambiguous. This CDR3 region has 12 residues. Per germline, CDR1 LGHDT and CDR2 YNNKEL (reference sequence). V was clipped by 5 bases and J by 10 bases, with 13 bases between them. The CDR3 sequence is CASSLQLSAQYF. In nucleotides, the CDR3 is TGTGCCAGCAGCTTACAGTTATCAGCGCAGTATTTT.

Comments on this clonotype: This may stem from a read error, because a much larger clone lies one nucleotide away. The gene calls are TRBV6-6 and TRBJ2-1; D ambiguous. Germline CDR1 is MNHNY and CDR2 is SVGAGI (reference sequence). CDR3 length equals 13 residues. This CDR3 reads CASTHRLSDELFF. The CDR3 DNA reads TGTGCCAGCACCCATCGCTTATCGGATGAGCTGTTCTTC.

The chain recombines TRBV6-5 with TRBJ2-2, with unresolved D. Germline V gene data show CDR1 as MNHEY and CDR2 as SVGAGI. CDR3 length: 14 residues. The V gene lost 4 bases and the J gene lost 0 bases, with 6 bases spanning the gap. This chain's CDR3 is CASSFAPNTGELFF. The CDR3 coding sequence is TGTGCCAGCAGTTTTGCTCCGAACACCGGGGAGCTGTTTTTT.

This clonotype was seen only a few times. The genes are TRBV7-9 and TRBJ1-5; 9 bases agree with TRBD1. This CDR3 is 14 amino acids long. With V trimmed by 4 bases and J by 7 bases, 5 bases remained unmatched. CDR1 SEHNR and CDR2 FQNEAQ come from the germline V gene (reference sequence). In DNA form, the CDR3 reads TGTGCCAGCAGCTGGGGGACAGGGTGGCAGCCCCAGCATTTT. Translation: CASSWGTGWQPQHF.

This clonotype is termed medium-sized. The junction does not match germline at one end; this may be a read error. The chain combines TRBV12-3 or TRBV12-4 with TRBJ2-1; D is possibly TRBD2 (6 bases). The CDR3 length is 11 residues. The CDR3 bases are TGTGCCAGCCGCCTTGGGACTGAGGAGTTCTTC. It specifies CASRLGTEEFF.

This clonotype was seen a handful of times. The chain links TRBV7-9 to TRBJ1-3; D is undetermined. This CDR3 is built from 15 residues. Trimming pared 1 base from V and 4 bases from J, leaving 11 bases between. Germline CDR1 SEHNR, CDR2 FQNEAQ (reference sequence). CDR3 loop: CASSLGAFQGNTIYF. In DNA form, the CDR3 reads TGTGCCAGCAGCTTAGGTGCCTTTCAGGGAAACACCATATATTTT.

The CDR3 bases are TGTGCCAGCAGCTATGGGACTGAGGAAAAACTGTTTTTT. This gives the protein CASSYGTEEKLFF. V is TRBV11-2 and J is TRBJ1-4, with D possibly TRBD1 on 5 matching bases. The ends were cut back, 4 bases at V and 8 bases at J, with 11 bases in the middle. The CDR3 loop spans 13 amino acids. The germline gives CDR1 SGHAT, CDR2 FQNNGV.

This clonotype showed up many times. The V gene is TRBV15, the J gene TRBJ2-3; D is unclear. Trimming took off 1 base at V and 2 bases at J, with 10 bases between the two ends. The CDR3 covers 15 residues. CDR1 LNHNV and CDR2 YYDKDF come from the germline V gene (reference sequence). CDR3 residues: CATSRGQYDTDTQYF. Written as DNA, the CDR3 is TGTGCCACCAGCAGAGGCCAGTACGACACAGATACGCAGTATTTT.

The sample holds a few counts of this clonotype. The chain combines TRBV11-1 with TRBJ2-7, with 7 bases that match TRBD2. With 5 bases clipped from V and 9 bases from J, the junction kept 13 bases outside the gene matches. Germline values: CDR1 SGHAT, CDR2 FQDESV (reference sequence). The CDR3 spans 14 residues. The CDR3 DNA reads as TGTGCCAGCAGCCCGACGCAGCGGGGCCCGGGGCAGTACTTC. It yields the protein CASSPTQRGPGQYF.

This clonotype has ten or more counts. This rearrangement joins TRBV3-1 to TRBJ1-6, with D unclear. CDR1 LGHDT and CDR2 YNNKEL come from the germline V gene (reference sequence). This CDR3 is built from 14 residues. V shed 1 base and J shed 10 bases, with 11 bases lying between them. CDR3 bases: TGTGCCAGCAGCCAAGCGAGTTTGGGATCACCCCTCCACTTT. This gives the protein CASSQASLGSPLHF.

This clonotype was observed a handful of times. The CDR3 loop is CASSSNMLVYEQYF. For the CDR3, the DNA is TGTGCCAGCAGCTCTAACATGTTGGTCTACGAGCAGTACTTC. V usage is TRBV7-2 and J usage is TRBJ2-7; the D is unclear. The CDR3 covers 14 residues. Germline loops: CDR1 SGHTA, CDR2 FQGNSA. Trimming stripped 4 bases from V and 3 bases from J, with 13 bases between.

This clonotype has at least ten counts. The chain recombines TRBV5-1 with TRBJ2-3; D may be TRBD2 (6 bases). The V end was cut by 0 bases, the J end by 2 bases, with 13 bases between. CDR1 and CDR2 from the germline V gene are SGHRS and YFSETQ. This CDR3 comprises 16 residues. CDR3 loop: CASSLGGWDSTDTQYF. The CDR3 DNA is TGCGCCAGCAGCTTGGGAGGTTGGGACTCCACAGATACGCAGTATTTT.

This chain uses TRBV5-1 with TRBJ2-1; 9 bases map to TRBD1. The CDR3 spans 15 residues. Germline CDR1 is SGHRS and CDR2 is YFSETQ. V trimming: 5 bases; J trimming: 8 bases; junction bases outside the gene matches: 11. This chain's CDR3 is CASRQGTGIIYEQFF. Written as DNA, the CDR3 is TGCGCCAGCAGGCAAGGGACAGGGATTATCTATGAGCAGTTCTTC.

The chain joins TRBV9 to TRBJ1-2; 9 bases agree with TRBD1. Trimming at V came to 0 bases and at J to 5 bases, leaving 20 bases not matched to a gene. This CDR3 has 20 residues. Germline loops: CDR1 SGDLS, CDR2 YYNGEE. The CDR3 here is CASSVEQGALVLGKIYGYTF. CDR3 nucleotide sequence: TGTGCCAGCAGCGTAGAACAGGGGGCGTTGGTTTTGGGGAAAATTTATGGCTACACCTTC.

In regard to this clonotype: Given a much more abundant clone one base away, this may be a read error. This is likely a read error, given that the CDR3 carries no conserved phenylalanine or tryptophan at its end. The rearrangement links TRBV4-3 to TRBJ2-3; TRBD2 aligns across 8 bases. Germline lookup yields CDR1 LGHNA and CDR2 YSLEER. The CDR3 sequence is 15 residues long. V lost 3 bases and J lost 2; bases outside the gene matches: 4. The CDR3, as DNA: TGCGCCAGCAGCCAGGGACTAGTAGACACAGATACGCAGTATATT. As protein: CASSQGLVDTDTQYI.

This clonotype has at least ten counts. The V and J genes are TRBV20-1 and TRBJ1-3, with no clear D. CDR1 is DFQATT, CDR2 SNEGSKA, per germline (reference sequence). The CDR3 length is 15 residues. Trimming pared 1 base from V and 1 base from J, leaving 11 bases between. The DNA for the CDR3 is TGCAGTGCTAGAGGGAGGGTCGGATCTGGAAACACCATATATTTT. This sequence encodes CSARGRVGSGNTIYF.